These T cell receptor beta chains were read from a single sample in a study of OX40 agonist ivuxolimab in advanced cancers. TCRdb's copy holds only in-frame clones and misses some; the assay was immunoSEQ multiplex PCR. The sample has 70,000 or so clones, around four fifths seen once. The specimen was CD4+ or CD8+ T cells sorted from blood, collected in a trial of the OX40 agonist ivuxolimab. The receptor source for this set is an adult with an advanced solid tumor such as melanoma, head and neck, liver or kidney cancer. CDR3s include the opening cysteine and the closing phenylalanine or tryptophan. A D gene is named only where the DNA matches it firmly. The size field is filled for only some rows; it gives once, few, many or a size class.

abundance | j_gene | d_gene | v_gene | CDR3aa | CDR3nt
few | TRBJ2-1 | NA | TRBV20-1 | CSVVAGNEQFF | TGCAGTGTGGTAGCTGGTAATGAGCAGTTCTTC
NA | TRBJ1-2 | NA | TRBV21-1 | CASSKKRGVGHGYTF | TGTGCCAGCAGCAAAAAGCGGGGGGTAGGGCATGGCTACACCTTC
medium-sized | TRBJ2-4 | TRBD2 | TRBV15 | CATSRDRGAGGPKNIQYF | TGTGCCACCAGCAGAGACCGGGGAGCGGGGGGGCCCAAAAACATTCAGTACTTC
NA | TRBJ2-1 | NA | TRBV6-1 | CASRGDWTLYNEQFF | TGTGCCAGCAGGGGAGACTGGACCCTCTACAATGAGCAGTTCTTC
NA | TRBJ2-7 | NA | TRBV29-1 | CSARDGYEQYF | TGCAGCGCCAGGGACGGCTACGAGCAGTACTTC
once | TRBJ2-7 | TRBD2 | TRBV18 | CASSPPSISGRSYEQYF | TGTGCCAGCTCACCACCTTCCATTAGCGGGCGCTCCTACGAGCAGTACTTC
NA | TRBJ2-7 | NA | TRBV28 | CASSLGGGFDYEQYF | TGTGCCAGCAGTTTGGGCGGAGGGTTTGACTACGAGCAGTACTTC
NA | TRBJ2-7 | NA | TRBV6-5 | CASSPYGPPYEQYF | TGTGCCAGCAGTCCATATGGACCACCCTACGAGCAGTACTTC
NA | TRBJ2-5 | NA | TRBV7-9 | CASSLVGGTAQKETQYF | TGTGCCAGCAGCTTAGTGGGGGGGACAGCCCAAAAAGAGACCCAGTACTTC
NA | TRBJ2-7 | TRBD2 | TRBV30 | CAWSTPGLAGGREQYF | TGTGCCTGGAGTACCCCCGGACTAGCGGGGGGGAGGGAGCAGTACTTC
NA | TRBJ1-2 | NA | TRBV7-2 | CASSNNRVGYTF | TGTGCCAGCAGCAACAACAGGGTTGGCTACACCTTC
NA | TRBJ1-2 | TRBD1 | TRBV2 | CASGQDGYTF | TGTGCCAGCGGACAGGATGGCTACACCTTC
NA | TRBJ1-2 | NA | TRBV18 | CASSLDKTNYGYTF | TGTGCCAGCTCACTAGACAAGACTAACTATGGCTACACCTTC
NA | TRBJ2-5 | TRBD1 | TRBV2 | CASSPGDRGRKETQYF | TGTGCCAGCAGTCCGGGGGACAGGGGGAGGAAAGAGACCCAGTACTTC
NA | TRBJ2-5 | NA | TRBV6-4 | CASNHREETQYF | TGTGCCAGCAATCACAGGGAAGAGACCCAGTACTTC
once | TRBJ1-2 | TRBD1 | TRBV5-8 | CASRRTGTGGYTF | TGTGCCAGCAGACGGACAGGGACGGGTGGCTACACCTTC
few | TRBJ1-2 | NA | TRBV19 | CASRLAGTANYGYTF | TGTGCCAGTAGACTCGCCGGGACCGCTAACTATGGCTACACCTTC
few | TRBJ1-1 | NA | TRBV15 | CATSRDDVNTEAFF | TGTGCCACCAGCAGAGACGACGTTAACACTGAAGCTTTCTTT
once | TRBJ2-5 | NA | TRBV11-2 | CASSLEGAKTQYF | TGTGCCAGCAGCTTAGAGGGGGCGAAGACCCAGTACTTC
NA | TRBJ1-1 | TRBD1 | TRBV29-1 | CSAGTVMNTEAFF | TGCAGCGCCGGGACAGTCATGAACACTGAAGCTTTCTTT
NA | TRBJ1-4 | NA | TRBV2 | CASSEEVINEKLFF | TGTGCCAGCAGTGAAGAGGTGATTAATGAAAAACTGTTTTTT
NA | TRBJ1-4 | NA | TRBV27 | CASSPPTGPSTNEKLFF | TGTGCCAGCAGTCCCCCGACCGGCCCCTCAACTAATGAAAAACTGTTTTTT
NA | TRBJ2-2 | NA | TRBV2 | CASSDRQGNTGELFF | TGTGCCAGCAGTGATAGGCAGGGGAACACCGGGGAGCTGTTTTTT
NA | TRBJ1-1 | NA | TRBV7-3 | CASSLSRNTEAFF | TGTGCCAGCAGCTTATCACGGAACACTGAAGCTTTCTTT
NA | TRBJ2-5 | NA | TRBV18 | CASSPQQETQYF | TGTGCCAGCTCACCACAACAAGAGACCCAGTACTTC
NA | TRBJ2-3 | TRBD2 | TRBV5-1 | CASSLGLAGGIDTQYF | TGCGCCAGCAGCTTGGGACTAGCGGGGGGTATAGATACGCAGTATTTT
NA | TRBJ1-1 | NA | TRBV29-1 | CSVKGGGTEAFF | TGCAGCGTAAAGGGGGGAGGCACTGAAGCTTTCTTT
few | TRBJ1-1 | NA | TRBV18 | CASSPGGSTEAFF | TGTGCCAGCTCACCGGGGGGGTCAACTGAAGCTTTCTTT
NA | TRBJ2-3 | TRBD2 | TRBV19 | CASSTGLAGHTQYF | TGTGCCAGTAGTACGGGACTAGCGGGTCATACGCAGTATTTT
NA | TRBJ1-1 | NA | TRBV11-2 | CASSFITGSNTEAFF | TGTGCCAGCAGCTTCATTACAGGGTCGAACACTGAAGCTTTCTTT
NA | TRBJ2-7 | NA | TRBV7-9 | CASSLVEQGVYEQYF | TGTGCCAGCAGCTTAGTTGAACAGGGAGTCTACGAGCAGTACTTC
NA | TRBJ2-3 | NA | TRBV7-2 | CASNSGRGGIIDTQYF | TGTGCCAGCAACTCCGGCCGAGGAGGGATAATTGATACGCAGTATTTT
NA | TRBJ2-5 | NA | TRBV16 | CASSQTGRGGQETQYF | TGTGCCAGCAGCCAGACCGGCAGGGGTGGCCAAGAGACCCAGTACTTC
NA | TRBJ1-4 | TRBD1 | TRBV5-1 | CASRSGRGLANEKLFF | TGCGCCAGCCGATCTGGTAGGGGGCTAGCTAATGAAAAACTGTTTTTT
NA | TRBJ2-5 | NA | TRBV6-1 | CASGSPLRGETQYF | TGTGCCAGCGGTAGTCCGTTGAGGGGGGAGACCCAGTACTTC